The 2 T cell receptor beta chains below were found in one sample sequenced in a study of T cell changes during pregnancy in multiple sclerosis. The method was immunoSEQ multiplex PCR; TCRdb's version includes in-frame clones alone and lacks a portion of them. Found here are tens of thousands of clones, under 95% of them singletons; the top ten hold more than 1.3%. The input for sequencing was peripheral blood, taken in the third trimester of pregnancy. These receptors were collected from a female donor with multiple sclerosis, enrolled in a pregnancy study.

V is TRBV11-2 and J is TRBJ1-1; D not resolved. This CDR3 is 15 amino acids long. V lost 4 bases and J 7 bases, leaving 19 bases between the germline ends. Germline V gene sequence: CDR1 SGHAT, CDR2 FQNNGV. The CDR3 sequence is CASSSGRGSVHEAFF. The CDR3 coding sequence is TGTGCCAGCAGCTCCGGCCGGGGTTCGGTACATGAAGCTTTCTTT.

The chain is built from TRBV4-2 and TRBJ2-3; 10 nucleotides line up with TRBD2. Germline-derived CDR1 and CDR2 are LGHNA and YNFKEQ. The CDR3 loop spans 16 amino acids. V dropped 4 bases and J dropped 4; count of bases not matched to a gene: 8. This chain's CDR3 is CASSLKIAGGSDTQYF. The CDR3 bases are TGTGCCAGCAGCCTAAAGATAGCGGGGGGTTCAGATACGCAGTATTTT.